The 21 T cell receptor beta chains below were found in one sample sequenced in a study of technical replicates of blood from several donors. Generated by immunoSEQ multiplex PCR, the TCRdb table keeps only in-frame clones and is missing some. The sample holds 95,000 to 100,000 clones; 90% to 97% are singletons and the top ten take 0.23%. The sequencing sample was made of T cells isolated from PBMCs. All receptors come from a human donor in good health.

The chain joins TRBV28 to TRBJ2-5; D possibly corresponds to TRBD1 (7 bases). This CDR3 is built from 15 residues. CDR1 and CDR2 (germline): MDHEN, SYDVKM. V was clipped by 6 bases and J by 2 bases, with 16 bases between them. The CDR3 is CASRPAGQKQETQYF. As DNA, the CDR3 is TGTGCCAGCAGACCGGCGGGACAGAAGCAAGAGACCCAGTACTTC.

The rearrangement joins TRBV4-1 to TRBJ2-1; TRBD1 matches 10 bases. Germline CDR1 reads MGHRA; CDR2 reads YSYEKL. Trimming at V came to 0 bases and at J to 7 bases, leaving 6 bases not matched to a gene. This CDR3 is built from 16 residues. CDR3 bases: TGCGCCAGCAGCCAAGAGCCCCGGGACAGGGGAAATGAGCAGTTCTTC. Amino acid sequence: CASSQEPRDRGNEQFF.

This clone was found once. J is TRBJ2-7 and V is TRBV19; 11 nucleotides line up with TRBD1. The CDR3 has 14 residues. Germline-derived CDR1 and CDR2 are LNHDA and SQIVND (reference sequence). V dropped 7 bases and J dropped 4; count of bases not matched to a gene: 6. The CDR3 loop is CASTAGTGGYEQYF. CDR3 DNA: TGTGCCAGTACCGCCGGGACAGGGGGTTACGAGCAGTACTTC.

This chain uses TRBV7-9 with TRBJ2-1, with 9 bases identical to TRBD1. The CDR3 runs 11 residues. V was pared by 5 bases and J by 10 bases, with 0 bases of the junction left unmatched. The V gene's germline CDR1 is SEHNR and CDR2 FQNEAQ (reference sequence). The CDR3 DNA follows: TGTGCCAGCAGCGGGACAGGGGAGCAGTTCTTC. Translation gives CASSGTGEQFF.

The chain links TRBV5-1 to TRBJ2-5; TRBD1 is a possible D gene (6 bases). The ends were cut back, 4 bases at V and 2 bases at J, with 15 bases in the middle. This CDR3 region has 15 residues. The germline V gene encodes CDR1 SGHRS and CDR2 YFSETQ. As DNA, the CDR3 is TGCGCCAGCAGCCGAGACAGGCCCCAACAAGAGACCCAGTACTTC. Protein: CASSRDRPQQETQYF.

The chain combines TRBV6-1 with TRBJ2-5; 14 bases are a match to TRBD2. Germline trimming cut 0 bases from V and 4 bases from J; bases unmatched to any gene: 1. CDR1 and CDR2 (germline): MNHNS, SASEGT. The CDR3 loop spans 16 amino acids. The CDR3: CASSEATSGRGETQYF. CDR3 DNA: TGTGCCAGCAGTGAAGCGACTAGCGGGAGGGGAGAGACCCAGTACTTC.

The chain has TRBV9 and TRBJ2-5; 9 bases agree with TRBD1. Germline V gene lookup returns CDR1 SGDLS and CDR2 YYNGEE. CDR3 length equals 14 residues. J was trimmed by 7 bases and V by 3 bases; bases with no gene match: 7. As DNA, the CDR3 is TGTGCCAGCAGCGCTAGACAGGGGGAGCGGACCCAGTACTTC. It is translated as CASSARQGERTQYF.

This CDR3 is CASSLPLLRGGGFTEAFF. DNA of the CDR3: TGTGCCAGCAGCTTACCGCTCCTTAGGGGGGGTGGGTTTACTGAAGCTTTCTTT. This chain joins TRBV7-2 and TRBJ1-1, with a possible D match to TRBD1 (6 bases). The CDR3 contains 18 residues. The V gene's germline CDR1 is SGHTA and CDR2 FQGNSA. V lost 2 bases and J lost 5, with 24 bases in between.

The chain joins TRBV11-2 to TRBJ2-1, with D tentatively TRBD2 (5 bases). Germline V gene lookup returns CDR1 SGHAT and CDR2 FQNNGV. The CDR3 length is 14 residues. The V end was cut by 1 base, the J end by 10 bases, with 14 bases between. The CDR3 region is CASSLGASTGEQFF. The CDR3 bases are TGTGCCAGCAGCTTAGGGGCTTCGACGGGAGAGCAGTTCTTC.

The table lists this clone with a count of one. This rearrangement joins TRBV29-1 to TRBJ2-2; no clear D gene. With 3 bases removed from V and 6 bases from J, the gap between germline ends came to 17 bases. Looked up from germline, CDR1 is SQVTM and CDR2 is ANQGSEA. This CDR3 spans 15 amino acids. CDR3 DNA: TGCAGCGTTGAGTTCCGGGTTAAGAAGGCCGGGGAGCTGTTTTTT. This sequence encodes CSVEFRVKKAGELFF.

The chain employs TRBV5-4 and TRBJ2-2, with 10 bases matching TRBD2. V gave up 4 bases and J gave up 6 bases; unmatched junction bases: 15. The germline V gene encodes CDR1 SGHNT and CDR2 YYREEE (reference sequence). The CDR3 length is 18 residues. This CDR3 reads CASSPLGASGSWSGELFF. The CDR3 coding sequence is TGTGCCAGCAGCCCTCTCGGGGCTAGCGGGAGTTGGTCCGGGGAGCTGTTTTTT.

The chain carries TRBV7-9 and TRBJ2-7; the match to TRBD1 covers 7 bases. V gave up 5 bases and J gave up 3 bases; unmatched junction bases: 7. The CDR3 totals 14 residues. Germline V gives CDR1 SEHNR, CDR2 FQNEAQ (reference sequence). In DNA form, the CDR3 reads TGTGCCAGCAGCCGGACAGGAGTGATCTACGAGCAGTACTTC. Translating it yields CASSRTGVIYEQYF.

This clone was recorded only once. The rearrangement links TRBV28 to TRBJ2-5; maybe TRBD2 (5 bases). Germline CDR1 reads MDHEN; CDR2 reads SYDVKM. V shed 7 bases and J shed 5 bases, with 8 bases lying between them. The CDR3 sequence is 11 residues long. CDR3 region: CASMERETQYF. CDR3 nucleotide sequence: TGTGCCAGCATGGAGCGGGAGACCCAGTACTTC.

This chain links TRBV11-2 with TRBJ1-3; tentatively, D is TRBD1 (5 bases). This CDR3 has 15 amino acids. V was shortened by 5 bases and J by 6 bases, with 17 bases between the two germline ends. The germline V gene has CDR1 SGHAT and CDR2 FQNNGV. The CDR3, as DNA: TGTGCCAGCAGCCCTACTCCGAGGACAACAAACACCATATATTTT. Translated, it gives CASSPTPRTTNTIYF.

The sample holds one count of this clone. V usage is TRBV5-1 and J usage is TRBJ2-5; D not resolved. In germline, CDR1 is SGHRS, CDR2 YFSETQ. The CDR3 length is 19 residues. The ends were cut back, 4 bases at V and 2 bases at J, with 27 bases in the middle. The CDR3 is CASSPPKVGAEKLQETQYF. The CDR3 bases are TGCGCCAGCAGCCCCCCCAAGGTGGGTGCGGAAAAGCTACAAGAGACCCAGTACTTC. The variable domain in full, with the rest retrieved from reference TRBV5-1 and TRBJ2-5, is KAGVTQTPRYLIKTRGQQVTLSCSPISGHRSVSWYQQTPGQGLQFLFEYFSETQRNKGNFPGRFSGRQFSNSRSEMNVSTLELGDSALYLCASSPPKVGAEKLQETQYFGPGTRLLVL.

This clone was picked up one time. The CDR3 DNA reads as TGTGCCAGCAGCAACCCGGGACAGGGCAGTTCCTACGAGCAGTACTTC. It specifies CASSNPGQGSSYEQYF. V is TRBV7-3 and J is TRBJ2-7, with 9 nucleotides matching TRBD1. The V segment lost 5 bases and the J segment 1 base; nucleotides outside the gene matches: 9. Germline-derived CDR1 and CDR2 are SGHTA and FQGTGA. The CDR3 consists of 16 residues.

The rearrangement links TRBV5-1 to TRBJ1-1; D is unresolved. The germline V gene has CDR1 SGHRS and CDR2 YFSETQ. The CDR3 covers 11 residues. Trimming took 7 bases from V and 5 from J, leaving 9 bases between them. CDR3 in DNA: TGCGCCAGCCGCGGCACGACTGAAGCTTTCTTT. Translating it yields CASRGTTEAFF.

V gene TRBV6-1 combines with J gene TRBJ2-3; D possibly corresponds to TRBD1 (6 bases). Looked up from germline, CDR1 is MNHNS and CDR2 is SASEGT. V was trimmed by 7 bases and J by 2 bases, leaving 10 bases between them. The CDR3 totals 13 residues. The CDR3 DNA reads TGTGCCAGCAATCAGGGGCCCACAGATACGCAGTATTTT. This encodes CASNQGPTDTQYF.

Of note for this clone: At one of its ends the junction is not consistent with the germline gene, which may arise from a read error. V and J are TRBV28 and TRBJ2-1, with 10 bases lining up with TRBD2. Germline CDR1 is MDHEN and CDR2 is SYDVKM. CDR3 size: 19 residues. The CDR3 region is CASSALGPAGGGSDNEQFF. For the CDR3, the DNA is TGTGCCAGCAGTGCCCTGGGACCAGCGGGGGGGGGCTCCGACAATGAGCAGTTCTTC. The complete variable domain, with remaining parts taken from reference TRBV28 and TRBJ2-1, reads DVKVTQSSRYLVKRTGEKVFLECVQDMDHENMFWYRQDPGLGLRLIYFSYDVKMKEKGDIPEGYSVSREKKERFSLILESASTNQTSMYLCASSALGPAGGGSDNEQFFGPGTRLTVL.

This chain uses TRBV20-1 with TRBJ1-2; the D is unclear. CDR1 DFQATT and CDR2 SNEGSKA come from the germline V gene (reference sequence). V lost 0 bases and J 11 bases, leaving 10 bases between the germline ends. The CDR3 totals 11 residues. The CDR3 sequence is CSARDLRGYTF. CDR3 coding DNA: TGCAGTGCTAGAGATTTGCGGGGTTACACCTTC.

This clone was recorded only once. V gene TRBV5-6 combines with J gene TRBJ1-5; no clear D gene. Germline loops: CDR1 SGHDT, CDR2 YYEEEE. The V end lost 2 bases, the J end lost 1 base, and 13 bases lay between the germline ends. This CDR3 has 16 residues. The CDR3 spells CASSFTPGLSNQPQHF. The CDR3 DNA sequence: TGTGCCAGCAGCTTCACGCCCGGTCTGAGCAATCAGCCCCAGCATTTT.